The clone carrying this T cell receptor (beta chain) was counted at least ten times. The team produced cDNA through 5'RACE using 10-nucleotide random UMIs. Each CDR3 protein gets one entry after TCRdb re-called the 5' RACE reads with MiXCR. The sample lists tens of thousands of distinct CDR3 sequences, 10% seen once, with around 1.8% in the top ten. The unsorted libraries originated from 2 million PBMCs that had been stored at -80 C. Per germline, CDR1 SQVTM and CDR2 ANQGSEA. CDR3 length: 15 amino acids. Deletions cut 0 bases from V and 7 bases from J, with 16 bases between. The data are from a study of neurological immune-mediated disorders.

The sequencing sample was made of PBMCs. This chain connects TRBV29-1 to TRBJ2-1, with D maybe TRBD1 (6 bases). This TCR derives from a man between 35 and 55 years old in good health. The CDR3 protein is CSVEDQLGAENEQFF. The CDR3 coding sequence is TGCAGCGTTGAAGATCAGTTGGGGGCAGAGAATGAGCAGTTCTTC.